The clone carrying this TCR beta chain was seen more than once but under ten times. Its antigen remains unknown. From germline, CDR1 is MNHEY and CDR2 SVGEGT. CDR3 length equals 12 residues. The V end was cut by 2 bases, the J end by 13 bases, with 14 bases between. TCRdb re-derived calls from the 5' RACE reads in MiXCR, one entry per CDR3 protein. The sample yields hundreds of thousands of distinct CDR3 sequences, roughly 20% seen once. The data were taken from a study of identical twins. Findings and limits, study-wide: The abundant beta clonotypes from cord blood had fewer insertions, and memory repertoires had none of this.

These sequences were also reported in another study, on T cells expressing NK-cell markers. From that paper: Each TCR beta repertoire originated in sorted T cells that were CD3+CD56+NKG2C+, CD3+CD56+NKG2C- or CD3+CD56-NKG2C+. The study found these clonotypes also leading the CD3+CD56-NKG2C+ fraction in a few donors.

This chain links TRBV6-2 or TRBV6-3 with TRBJ1-2; D may be TRBD1 (5 bases). The sequence was collected from a woman aged 18-35 years in good health. The sequenced sample was PBMCs. This chain's CDR3 is CASSYGAVDGTF. CDR3 coding DNA: TGTGCCAGCAGTTACGGGGCAGTGGACGGCACCTTC.